One TCR beta chain is described in this entry. What it recognizes is unknown. The data are from a study of Ad26.COV2.S vaccination and SARS-CoV-2 variants. Study-level information: Intramuscularly, Ad26.COV2.S was given either once or twice, 56 days apart.

Regarding the study as a whole: Relative to placebo recipients, vaccine recipients exhibited elevated spike-specific TCR breadth. Analytic work on TCR breadth and depth might have understated the full extent of total T cell responses.

The protocol was immunoSEQ multiplex PCR, while the TCRdb copy is restricted to in-frame clones and leaves out a portion. The sample has roughly 320,000 clones; around 87% are singletons. The V and J ends lost 2 bases and 0 bases respectively, with 9 bases between them. The germline V gene encodes CDR1 ENHRY and CDR2 SYGVKD. The CDR3 is 15 amino acids. Described treatment: 15 to 20 received Ad26.COV2.S at low or high dose, single or two shots; several received placebo; per-sample allocation not given. Sampling was performed 63 days after the first vaccine or placebo injection. Boston provided a donor who was an adult aged 18-55 years.

V is TRBV10-3 and J is TRBJ2-3; the D is unclear. This TCR was recovered from a person between 18 and 60 years old who received the Ad26.COV2.S COVID-19 vaccine or a placebo. The specimen was peripheral blood, collected in a trial of Ad26.COV2.S vaccine versus placebo. CDR3 amino acids: CAISEPTESTDTQYF. As DNA, the CDR3 is TGTGCCATCAGTGAGCCCACAGAAAGCACAGATACGCAGTATTTT.